The entry that follows covers one T cell receptor beta chain sequence. Its antigen is currently not known. Base qualities are not at hand, and no much larger clone is one base apart. This entry belongs to a study of cytomegalovirus exposure and HLA in healthy donors (dated by TCRdb to 2016 to 2017). For context, the study as a whole: An earlier analysis of roughly 630 of the donors reported 250 to 300 Gb of sequence data and roughly 110 million unique TCR beta sequences from about 179 million T cells. High-throughput TCR immunosequencing, statistical association of individual TCRs with disease status, and machine learning were combined to predict cytomegalovirus infection status. HLA typing included class I and class II loci at four-digit resolution. In a later analysis, previously published TCR beta repertoires from 670 or so donors were re-analyzed and high-resolution HLA genotyping was added so that TCR occurrence patterns could be studied. All discovery cohort repertoires had been generated using a single sequencing platform. An early release that covered roughly 600 HLA-typed donors contained about 300 gigabases of sequencing data and 70 million to 100 million unique TCR sequences. Genome-wide SNP genotypes for about 65% of the roughly 700 donors were used in a later genetic analysis, which treated that subset as a discovery cohort. The aim of the study was to test whether cataloging public T cell receptors could identify signatures of past pathogen exposure. In addition to the first cohort of roughly 670 subjects, a separate validation cohort of 120 different subjects was used. An earlier analysis of a few hundred of the donors applied high-throughput TCR beta sequencing to assess whether each TCR beta V gene segment acted as functional or pseudogenic. Typing coverage differed by locus: A, B, C, DRB1 and DQB1 were typed in about 620-630 donors, DQA1 in 500 to 550, DPA1 in 606, and DPB1 in 472. The genetic ancestry cluster associated with self-reported Caucasian donors included 70% to 85% of the roughly 410 genotyped donors. Five DR-DQ haplotypes were handled as single units for association and clustering, since linkage in the cohort was strong. The T cell repertoires of 550 to 850 subjects were profiled by immunosequencing and related to cytomegalovirus serostatus. On average, roughly 250,000 unique TCR beta nucleotide sequences were sequenced per donor among 350 to 400 genotyped donors of the cohort, with 15% to 20% of those sequences being non-productive. Donor age, sex, ethnicity and CMV serostatus were collected together with the repertoire data. In the later analysis, no new phenotypic data were used to find candidate immune exposures; instead, reliance was placed on TCR beta sequences and their occurrence across donors. Beyond this particular receptor, the publication reports: Compared with equally common non-associated chains, HLA-associated TCR beta chains in a later analysis were more clonally expanded and had lower generation probabilities. A further reported finding was that TCR beta sequences accurately predicted the HLA-A and HLA-B alleles for most subjects in the first cohort. Compared with the 666-donor mean, donors in an Asian-associated ancestry cluster had fewer N-insertions in productive TCRs, according to a later genetic analysis. Strong co-occurrence of HLA alleles, especially DR and DQ, made assigning TCR associations to individual alleles difficult. According to a later analysis, TCR association rates differed among HLA loci, with DRB1 alleles showing the most associated TCRs and HLA-C alleles showing the fewest. The classifier was reported to diagnose cytomegalovirus status with high specificity and sensitivity in both the original and validation cohorts. According to the authors, the approach could potentially be generalized to other disease states and immunological phenotypes. While some public TCRs were present in many individuals, most TCR sequences turned up only very rarely across donors. Most CMV-associated TCR beta chains appeared to be HLA-restricted in a later analysis, and the HLA associations seemed to be driven largely by CMV exposure. Linkage disequilibrium might explain the correlated functional status among segregating V segments, but an unknown experimental factor could not be ruled out. Specific HLA alleles were associated with about 17,000 TCR beta sequences at a false discovery rate of 0.05 in a later analysis. Some IMGT-functional V segments, including TRBV6-2 and TRBV6-3, could not be distinguished by the 87-base-pair reads and were therefore excluded. A total of some 180 TCR beta chains were listed by the study as associated with cytomegalovirus. Broadly in line with IMGT annotations, most TCR beta V segments showed up in productive rearrangements about 87% or about 30% of the time in an earlier analysis of around 600 of the donors. An association between a missense DCLRE1C variant and V-gene and J-gene trimming of TCR beta chains was found in a later genetic analysis and replicated in an independent cohort. HLA typing was unavailable for some donors at each locus, so association tests used only the typed subset. CMV serostatus was the only immune exposure information available for the cohort. In vitro tests confirmed that a few of the cytomegalovirus-associated TCR beta chains recognize cytomegalovirus antigens. Roughly uniform sequencing depth across donors was assumed in presence/absence analyses, although this assumption may not hold. In this cohort, only TCR beta chains were sequenced, and detectable features were limited by the absence of alpha or paired-chain data. In a later analysis, several top co-occurrence clusters were reported to appear linked to parvovirus B19, influenza, CMV and Epstein-Barr virus. About 17 rarely observed V segments, including chromosome 9 orphons, were excluded from the earlier analysis of almost 600 of the donors because counts were too low. A cluster of highly shared sequence variants was judged likely to be a technical artifact of the sequencing pipeline.

The library was produced with the immunoSEQ multiplex PCR assay. For the multiplex PCR, a mixture combining 60 forward primers for TCR Vbeta segments and 13 reverse primers for TCR Jbeta segments was used. Amplification of the CDR3 region of rearranged TCR beta genes was performed with a multiplex PCR assay on genomic DNA. The amplified TCR beta libraries were sequenced on the Illumina HiSeq System as 87-base-pair reads. The paper's processing steps were these. Across the 700 or so repertoires, a later analysis counted 60 million to 90 million unique TCR beta chains, approximately 10 million of which were shared by at least two donors. To remove PCR and sequencing errors, raw reads were error-corrected and collapsed into unique sequences using a nearest-neighbor algorithm that merged closely related sequences. To assign V, D and J gene segments, CDR3 sequences were aligned to IMGT reference sequences. For a sequence to be retained, a match of at least six nucleotides to both a V gene segment and a J gene segment was required. Rearrangements were classified as productive when the CDR3 lacked stop codons and remained in frame with V and J, and all other rearrangements were classified as non-productive. CDR3 was defined according to IMGT convention as the region running from the second conserved V-encoded cysteine to the conserved J-encoded phenylalanine. The earlier analysis of 550 to 650 of the donors excluded any sequence lacking an unambiguous match to a single V gene segment. An earlier analysis of some 500 of the donors classified V segments as functional when productive rearrangements were above 56.7% and as segregating when the standard deviation between donors was above 5%. A statistical classification framework was built for diagnosing cytomegalovirus status from the catalog of TCR beta chain sequences. In a later analysis, V and J genes were assigned by comparing TCR nucleotide sequences against IMGT/GENE-DB human TR gene sequences. The TCRdist pipeline was used in a later analysis to assign CDR3 sequences and most-parsimonious VDJ recombination scenarios. In a later analysis, each TCR beta chain was defined by its CDR3 amino acid sequence together with its V-gene family, and reads without a unique V-gene family were excluded. As a way to deal with suspected cross-contamination and a sequencing artifact, a later analysis dropped hundreds of nucleotide sequences that were highly shared and had low generation probability. In a later analysis, a clonal expansion index was calculated for each public chain from normalized within-repertoire ranks of inferred template counts. A later analysis computed generation probabilities with a VDJ recombination model fitted to out-of-frame rearrangements, and checked the results against IGoR. In a later analysis, TCR-TCR, TCR-HLA and TCR-CMV co-occurrence was scored with hypergeometric tests, and a repertoire-size bias correction was applied to TCR pairs. To estimate false discovery rates, a later analysis permuted the HLA or CMV assignments 20 times. In a later analysis, co-occurring TCRs were grouped using DBSCAN, and TCRdist sequence similarity was added for clustering within HLA-allele-positive subsets. Repertoires with fewer than 30,000 or more than 120,000 public chains were left out of co-occurrence clustering, as were about five repertoires with anomalous nucleotide sharing. TCRdb limited this immuneACCESS table to in-frame rearrangements with V and J called. A share of clones is missing; checked studies link under half to unresolved V genes, and the rest is unexplained. V, J and clone size derive from that table, while D and trimming were established from the DNA sequence. The sample profile shows around 200,000 clones; about four fifths of them were found once. The ten largest clones capture about 2.6% of the sample.

The CDR1 and CDR2 encoded by the germline V gene (reference sequence) are GTSNPN and SVGIG. Including cysteine and phenylalanine, the CDR3 has 16 amino acids. The DNA shown is the 48-base CDR3, in frame from base 1. V loses 2 bases at its end and J loses 3 bases; junction bases beyond the gene matches: 6. The cohort consisted of 600 to 700 healthy bone marrow donors. At the time of sampling, every cohort member was nominally healthy, though immune exposures that went unrecorded were likely present. The donor tested CMV seropositive, placing the donor among the 250 to 350 seropositive members of the cohort. Each donor provided a peripheral blood sample, and peripheral blood mononuclear cells were used for TCR beta sequencing. Genomic DNA was extracted from the blood cell samples with the Qiagen DNeasy Blood Extraction Kit.

The clonotype originates from a woman aged 50 to 65 in good health and CMV-seropositive. The source material was PBMCs. The receptor chain draws on TRBV30 and TRBJ2-5; TRBD2 aligns with 13 central bases. The bases read TGTGCCTGGAGTCCACCTGGGACTAGCGGGAAAGAGACCCAGTACTTC. The resulting protein is CAWSPPGTSGKETQYF.